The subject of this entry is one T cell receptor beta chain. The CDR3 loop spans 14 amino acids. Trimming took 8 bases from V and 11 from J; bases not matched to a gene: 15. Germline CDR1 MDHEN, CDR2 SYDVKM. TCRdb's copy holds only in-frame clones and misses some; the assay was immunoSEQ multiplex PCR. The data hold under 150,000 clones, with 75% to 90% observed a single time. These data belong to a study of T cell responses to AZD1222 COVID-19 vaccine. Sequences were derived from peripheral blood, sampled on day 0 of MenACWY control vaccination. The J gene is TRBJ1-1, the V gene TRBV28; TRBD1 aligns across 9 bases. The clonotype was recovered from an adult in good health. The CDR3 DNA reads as TGTGCCAGCGGCCCTTTACAGGGGGCGCAGAGGGCTTTCTTT. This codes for CASGPLQGAQRAFF. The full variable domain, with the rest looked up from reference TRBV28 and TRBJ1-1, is DVKVTQSSRYLVKRTGEKVFLECVQDMDHENMFWYRQDPGLGLRLIYFSYDVKMKEKGDIPEGYSVSREKKERFSLILESASTNQTSMYLCASGPLQGAQRAFFGQGTRLTVV.